This is a list of T cell receptor beta chains from one sample in a study of lymphopenia after photon versus proton radiotherapy. The table came from immunoSEQ multiplex PCR; TCRdb's copy has only in-frame clones and leaves some out. The sample has approximately 80,000 clones, over 70% seen once. Sequenced here: peripheral blood, sampled from a patient treated with proton-based radiotherapy. These receptors all stem from a man aged 55 to 70 with pancreatic cancer. The CDR3 runs from the conserved cysteine through the conserved F or W. Fields, in order: clone size, V gene, J gene, D gene, CDR3 protein, CDR3 DNA. D genes are given only for firm matches. Expanded clones get a size class; other rows say once, few or many, or leave the size out.

size: .
V: TRBV29-1
J: TRBJ1-2
D: .
CDR3: CSVGDSVSYGYTF
DNA: TGCAGCGTTGGGGATTCGGTCAGCTATGGCTACACCTTC

size: .
V: TRBV27
J: TRBJ1-1
D: TRBD1
CDR3: CASSPQALVSAGGAFF
DNA: TGTGCCAGCAGTCCCCAAGCCCTTGTCTCCGCAGGGGGGGCTTTCTTT

size: .
V: TRBV7-2
J: TRBJ2-1
D: TRBD2
CDR3: CASSLASGDYNEQFF
DNA: TGTGCCAGCAGCTTAGCTAGCGGGGATTACAATGAGCAGTTCTTC

size: .
V: TRBV5-1
J: TRBJ2-7
D: TRBD1
CDR3: CASSAQTGIVHEQYF
DNA: TGCGCCAGCAGCGCACAGACAGGGATCGTCCACGAGCAGTACTTC

size: .
V: TRBV19
J: TRBJ1-1
D: .
CDR3: CASSTRGPLNTEAFF
DNA: TGTGCCAGTAGTACCAGAGGTCCCTTGAACACTGAAGCTTTCTTT

size: .
V: TRBV1
J: TRBJ1-2
D: .
CDR3: CTSSPGPHLGRRGYTF
DNA: TGCACCAGCAGCCCGGGGCCCCACTTGGGGAGACGAGGCTACACCTTC

size: .
V: TRBV11-3
J: TRBJ2-7
D: .
CDR3: CASSSDGRSYEQYF
DNA: TGTGCCAGCAGCTCGGACGGGCGCTCCTACGAGCAGTACTTC

size: .
V: TRBV5-1
J: TRBJ2-5
D: .
CDR3: CASSLAPGAGETQYF
DNA: TGCGCCAGCAGCTTGGCCCCCGGGGCGGGAGAGACCCAGTACTTC

size: .
V: TRBV7-2
J: TRBJ1-4
D: .
CDR3: CASSAKGAANEKLFF
DNA: TGTGCCAGCAGCGCTAAGGGTGCGGCTAATGAAAAACTGTTTTTT

size: .
V: TRBV11-3
J: TRBJ2-7
D: .
CDR3: CASSLAPYEQYF
DNA: TGTGCCAGCAGCTTAGCTCCCTACGAGCAGTACTTC

size: .
V: TRBV28
J: TRBJ1-2
D: .
CDR3: CASSLSQDWGYTF
DNA: TGTGCCAGCAGTTTATCCCAGGATTGGGGCTACACCTTC

size: .
V: TRBV5-6
J: TRBJ2-3
D: .
CDR3: CASSLSGVYSFTDTQYF
DNA: TGTGCCAGCAGCTTGTCGGGGGTATACTCCTTCACAGATACGCAGTATTTT

size: .
V: TRBV30
J: TRBJ1-4
D: .
CDR3: CAWSVPGTEKLFF
DNA: TGTGCCTGGAGTGTCCCGGGTACTGAAAAACTGTTTTTT

size: .
V: TRBV7-2
J: TRBJ2-3
D: .
CDR3: CASSNLGDTQYF
DNA: TGTGCCAGCAGTAACCTAGGAGATACGCAGTATTTT

size: few
V: TRBV28
J: TRBJ1-1
D: .
CDR3: CASSWLNIWGTEAFF
DNA: TGTGCCAGCAGTTGGTTAAACATATGGGGCACTGAAGCTTTCTTT

size: once
V: TRBV9
J: TRBJ2-7
D: .
CDR3: CASSFMSSGGDEQYF
DNA: TGTGCCAGCAGCTTCATGTCTTCGGGCGGCGACGAGCAGTACTTC

size: .
V: TRBV7-9
J: TRBJ2-6
D: .
CDR3: CASSSPMGGANVLTF
DNA: TGTGCCAGCAGCTCCCCTATGGGAGGGGCCAACGTCCTGACTTTC

size: .
V: TRBV9
J: TRBJ2-5
D: TRBD2
CDR3: CASSVGGSQETQYF
DNA: TGTGCCAGCAGCGTAGGCGGGAGCCAAGAGACCCAGTACTTC

size: .
V: TRBV27
J: TRBJ2-4
D: .
CDR3: CASSLSSRVTKNIQYF
DNA: TGTGCCAGCAGTTTATCCTCCCGGGTAACCAAAAACATTCAGTACTTC

size: once
V: TRBV6-6
J: TRBJ2-1
D: .
CDR3: CASSWTIGSSINEQFF
DNA: TGTGCCAGCAGTTGGACAATAGGCTCCTCAATCAATGAGCAGTTCTTC

size: .
V: TRBV6-6
J: TRBJ2-2
D: TRBD2
CDR3: CASSTRLAAGELFF
DNA: TGTGCCAGCAGTACCCGACTAGCCGCTGGGGAGCTGTTTTTT

size: once
V: TRBV7-8
J: TRBJ2-7
D: .
CDR3: CASSLDQGPQGQYF
DNA: TGTGCCAGCAGCTTAGACCAGGGGCCGCAGGGGCAGTACTTC

size: .
V: TRBV19
J: TRBJ1-5
D: .
CDR3: CASTPWGSQSGPQHF
DNA: TGTGCCAGTACCCCTTGGGGGTCCCAATCGGGGCCCCAGCATTTT

size: .
V: TRBV30
J: TRBJ2-1
D: .
CDR3: CAWGRLLNEQFF
DNA: TGTGCCTGGGGGCGCCTTCTTAATGAGCAGTTCTTC

size: .
V: TRBV5-1
J: TRBJ1-3
D: .
CDR3: CASKSTSSGNTIYF
DNA: TGCGCCAGCAAGTCAACGAGCTCTGGAAACACCATATATTTT

size: .
V: TRBV28
J: TRBJ2-7
D: .
CDR3: CASSPADQGRLEQYF
DNA: TGTGCCAGCAGCCCAGCCGACCAGGGGCGGCTCGAGCAGTACTTC

size: .
V: TRBV30
J: TRBJ1-4
D: TRBD1
CDR3: CAWSQNRGRHEKLFF
DNA: TGTGCCTGGAGTCAAAACAGGGGGCGTCATGAAAAACTGTTTTTT

size: .
V: TRBV28
J: TRBJ1-5
D: .
CDR3: CASSIDNQPQHF
DNA: TGTGCCAGCAGCATAGACAATCAGCCCCAGCATTTT

size: .
V: TRBV4-1
J: TRBJ1-6
D: .
CDR3: CASSQGIGSPLHF
DNA: TGCGCCAGCAGCCAGGGTATAGGTTCACCCCTCCACTTT

size: few
V: TRBV6-5
J: TRBJ2-7
D: TRBD2
CDR3: CASSYRGGGEQYF
DNA: TGTGCCAGCAGTTACAGGGGCGGGGGCGAGCAGTACTTC

size: .
V: TRBV28
J: TRBJ2-2
D: .
CDR3: CASGGVNTGELFF
DNA: TGTGCCAGCGGAGGAGTGAACACCGGGGAGCTGTTTTTT

size: .
V: TRBV2
J: TRBJ2-5
D: .
CDR3: CASSEQETQYF
DNA: TGTGCCAGCAGTGAACAAGAGACCCAGTACTTC

size: .
V: TRBV6-5
J: TRBJ1-1
D: TRBD1
CDR3: CASSFGSGGMNTEAFF
DNA: TGTGCCAGCAGTTTCGGGTCAGGGGGCATGAACACTGAAGCTTTCTTT

size: .
V: TRBV5-6
J: TRBJ2-4
D: .
CDR3: CASSLRFSKNIQYF
DNA: TGTGCCAGCAGCTTGAGATTTTCCAAAAACATTCAGTACTTC

size: .
V: TRBV15
J: TRBJ1-5
D: .
CDR3: CATSRWTDHHSNQPQHF
DNA: TGTGCCACCAGCAGGTGGACGGACCATCATAGCAATCAGCCCCAGCATTTT

size: .
V: TRBV7-3
J: TRBJ2-5
D: TRBD1
CDR3: CASSRDRGQETQYF
DNA: TGTGCCAGCAGCCGAGACAGGGGCCAAGAGACCCAGTACTTC

size: few
V: TRBV19
J: TRBJ1-1
D: .
CDR3: CASKGGVLHKSTEAFF
DNA: TGTGCCAGTAAGGGCGGCGTCCTCCATAAAAGTACTGAAGCTTTCTTT

size: few
V: TRBV30
J: TRBJ1-5
D: TRBD1
CDR3: CAWSVQGAQPQHF
DNA: TGTGCCTGGAGTGTACAGGGGGCTCAGCCCCAGCATTTT

size: .
V: TRBV5-1
J: TRBJ2-7
D: .
CDR3: CASSDTSTGWGGEQYF
DNA: TGCGCCAGCAGCGACACCTCGACAGGTTGGGGAGGCGAGCAGTACTTC

size: .
V: TRBV5-1
J: TRBJ1-6
D: .
CDR3: CASRPGAQNSPLHF
DNA: TGCGCCAGCAGGCCCGGGGCGCAAAATTCACCCCTCCACTTT

size: once
V: TRBV28
J: TRBJ2-7
D: .
CDR3: CASSLISSAPEQYF
DNA: TGTGCCAGCAGTCTTATATCTAGCGCTCCAGAGCAGTACTTC

size: .
V: TRBV28
J: TRBJ1-4
D: TRBD1
CDR3: CASSPGTGAEKLFF
DNA: TGTGCCAGCAGTCCAGGGACAGGGGCAGAAAAACTGTTTTTT

size: medium-sized
V: TRBV7-6
J: TRBJ2-1
D: TRBD2
CDR3: CASSPGRQRERGNEQFF
DNA: TGTGCCAGCAGCCCCGGCCGTCAGCGGGAGAGGGGCAATGAGCAGTTCTTC

size: once
V: TRBV5-4
J: TRBJ2-7
D: TRBD1
CDR3: CASSTRDRGSYEQYF
DNA: TGTGCCAGCAGCACGAGGGACAGGGGTTCCTACGAGCAGTACTTC

size: .
V: TRBV7-3
J: TRBJ2-1
D: .
CDR3: CASSLTPGLSYNEQFF
DNA: TGTGCCAGCAGTTTAACGCCGGGACTTTCCTACAATGAGCAGTTCTTC

size: once
V: TRBV5-4
J: TRBJ2-3
D: .
CDR3: CASSPYRTDTQYF
DNA: TGTGCCAGCAGCCCCTATCGCACAGATACGCAGTATTTT

size: few
V: TRBV5-1
J: TRBJ2-7
D: TRBD2
CDR3: CASSLGGSDSYEQYF
DNA: TGCGCCAGCAGCTTGGGCGGGAGCGACTCCTACGAGCAGTACTTC

size: .
V: TRBV15
J: TRBJ1-5
D: TRBD1
CDR3: CATSRVTGGPPIQPQHF
DNA: TGTGCCACCAGCAGGGTTACAGGGGGTCCCCCAATTCAGCCCCAGCATTTT

size: .
V: TRBV19
J: TRBJ1-1
D: TRBD1
CDR3: CASSIVTGAREAFF
DNA: TGTGCCAGTAGTATTGTGACAGGGGCCCGGGAAGCTTTCTTT